A selection of T cell receptor beta chains follows, all from one sample in a study of shared clonotypes between healthy human individuals. Libraries were prepared by immunoSEQ multiplex PCR; TCRdb keeps only in-frame clonotypes and omits some of them. Of more than 450,000 clones listed, 79% are singletons. The sample consisted of PBMCs. The receptors originated from a woman in her forties in good health. Some clones in this sample may be carry-over from other donors' samples. The conserved cysteine and the conserved F or W are not part of the CDR3 here. Each record gives: J gene, V gene, CDR3 length, CDR3 protein.

J: TRBJ2-4
V: TRBV11-3
length: 13
CDR3: ASSQGVGQENIQY

J: TRBJ1-2
V: TRBV28
length: 12
CDR3: ASSSPDRVRGYT

J: TRBJ2-6
V: TRBV5-1
length: 14
CDR3: ASSPAEDSGANVLT

J: TRBJ2-2
V: TRBV2
length: 13
CDR3: ASSEVLGDTGELF

J: TRBJ2-5
V: TRBV5-1
length: 12
CDR3: ASSWRGSQETQY

J: TRBJ1-1
V: TRBV5-1
length: 12
CDR3: ASSPATANTEAF

J: TRBJ2-3
V: TRBV10-3
length: 13
CDR3: AIRGLASSTDTQY

J: TRBJ2-1
V: TRBV7-2
length: 13
CDR3: ASSRDRGYNNEQF

J: TRBJ2-7
V: TRBV6-1
length: 12
CDR3: ASSDLAGPYEQY

J: TRBJ2-7
V: TRBV7-3
length: 14
CDR3: ASSDERQGRLGEQY

J: TRBJ2-2
V: TRBV19
length: 13
CDR3: ASSRRQGASGELF

J: TRBJ2-1
V: TRBV6-5
length: 14
CDR3: ASSYEAGVFYNEQF

J: TRBJ1-2
V: TRBV5-6
length: 10
CDR3: ASSPGRSGYT

J: TRBJ2-2
V: TRBV7-6
length: 13
CDR3: ASSPTDYPTGELF

J: TRBJ2-2
V: TRBV7-2
length: 17
CDR3: ASSFPGLAGASNTGELF

J: TRBJ2-2
V: TRBV5-1
length: 13
CDR3: ASSLGGGEAGELF

J: TRBJ2-7
V: TRBV5-5
length: 10
CDR3: ASSLGQYEQY

J: TRBJ2-5
V: TRBV5-5
length: 13
CDR3: ASSVKGGEQETQY

J: TRBJ1-4
V: TRBV11-2
length: 13
CDR3: ASSSNSLVGEKLF

J: TRBJ2-5
V: TRBV30
length: 12
CDR3: AWSVGGVQETQY

J: TRBJ1-2
V: TRBV6-1
length: 13
CDR3: ASTRLGTGDYGYT

J: TRBJ2-7
V: TRBV2
length: 13
CDR3: ASSRGTSGPYEQY

J: TRBJ2-5
V: TRBV11-2
length: 12
CDR3: ASSEGVRRETQY

J: TRBJ2-5
V: TRBV10-3
length: 13
CDR3: AISESGRGSETQY

J: TRBJ2-1
V: TRBV9
length: 14
CDR3: ASTPFGLAGNNEQF

J: TRBJ1-1
V: TRBV6-4
length: 11
CDR3: ASSGGPNTEAF

J: TRBJ1-1
V: TRBV14
length: 11
CDR3: ASSQDLQSEAF

J: TRBJ1-5
V: TRBV28
length: 12
CDR3: ASSLEQSNQPQH

J: TRBJ1-5
V: TRBV19
length: 12
CDR3: ASSIGQGNQPQH

J: TRBJ2-7
V: TRBV2
length: 11
CDR3: ASRRTGPPEQY

J: TRBJ1-1
V: TRBV2
length: 10
CDR3: ASILQGAGAF

J: TRBJ2-3
V: TRBV6-1
length: 12
CDR3: ASSEGTPPDTQY

J: TRBJ2-7
V: TRBV15
length: 13
CDR3: ATSRDLSKGSEQY

J: TRBJ2-7
V: TRBV15
length: 13
CDR3: ATSTRTSGILEQY

J: TRBJ2-1
V: TRBV4-2
length: 14
CDR3: ASSPGTSGSYNEQF

J: TRBJ2-7
V: TRBV28
length: 13
CDR3: ASSPGLAGSYEQY

J: TRBJ1-5
V: TRBV28
length: 11
CDR3: ASSLTYNQPQH

J: TRBJ2-3
V: TRBV4-2
length: 16
CDR3: ASQSGGLAGVGEDTQY

J: TRBJ2-1
V: TRBV7-9
length: 14
CDR3: ASSYPHGGSYNEQF